Listed below are T cell receptor beta chains from one sample, sequenced in a study of Ad26.COV2.S vaccination and SARS-CoV-2 variants. Here immunoSEQ multiplex PCR was the method, and the copy in TCRdb shows in-frame clones only, minus some. This sample has approximately 410,000 clones; around 89% occur once, and the top ten carry about 3.6%. Here the sequenced sample was peripheral blood, taken in a trial of Ad26.COV2.S vaccine versus placebo. Receptor source: a person aged 18-65 years who received the Ad26.COV2.S COVID-19 vaccine or a placebo. Each CDR3 is given with its conserved first and last residue. D genes are given only for firm matches. Clone sizes are given selectively: once, few, many, or a class where the clone is expanded.

V gene	clone size	J gene	D gene	CDR3 length	CDR3 DNA	CDR3 protein
TRBV9	NA	TRBJ1-6	NA	17	TGTGCCAGCAGCGCCGAACAGGTACCTGTCCCCAATTCACCCCTCCACTTT	CASSAEQVPVPNSPLHF
TRBV15	NA	TRBJ2-3	NA	16	TGTGCCACCAGCCCACGGCAAGTCCTTAGCACAGATACGCAGTATTTT	CATSPRQVLSTDTQYF
TRBV4-2	NA	TRBJ1-5	NA	15	TGTGCCAGCAGCCAAGATGTGGGGGGGCATCAGCCCCAGCATTTT	CASSQDVGGHQPQHF
TRBV5-5	NA	TRBJ2-7	NA	16	TGTGCCAGCAGCTTGGTGGTGGGACGGAGCTCCTACGAGCAGTACTTC	CASSLVVGRSSYEQYF
TRBV10-2	few	TRBJ2-2	TRBD2	18	TGCGCCAGCAGGGGAGGGGAGCGGGGGACCCCGGGCACCGGGGAGCTGTTTTTT	CASRGGERGTPGTGELFF
TRBV6-2/TRBV6-3	NA	TRBJ1-5	NA	15	TGTGCCAGCAGTTATACAGGGAGGAGCAATCAGCCCCAGCATTTT	CASSYTGRSNQPQHF
TRBV19	NA	TRBJ1-5	TRBD1	15	TGTGCCAGTAGCGACAGGGGCGAGGCCAATCAGCCCCAGCATTTT	CASSDRGEANQPQHF
TRBV30	NA	TRBJ1-1	TRBD1	16	TGTGCCTGGAGTGGAGGGACAGGACACTTGAACACTGAAGCTTTCTTT	CAWSGGTGHLNTEAFF
TRBV29-1	NA	TRBJ1-1	NA	15	TGCAGCGTTGAAGATCAATACAGGATGAACACTGAAGCTTTCTTT	CSVEDQYRMNTEAFF
TRBV10-3	NA	TRBJ1-2	TRBD1	15	TGTGCCATCAGTGAGTCGACAGGGACGAACTATGGCTACACCTTC	CAISESTGTNYGYTF
TRBV4-3	NA	TRBJ2-7	TRBD1	16	TGCGCCAGCAGCCAAGAAAGGGACAGGGGATCCTACGAGCAGTACTTC	CASSQERDRGSYEQYF
TRBV7-3	NA	TRBJ2-7	NA	15	TGTGCCAGCAGCTTATTCGGCGGTTACGTCTACGAGCAGTACTTC	CASSLFGGYVYEQYF
TRBV7-8	NA	TRBJ2-5	NA	13	TGTGCCAGCAGCTTGTCCTCGCAGGGGACCCAGTACTTC	CASSLSSQGTQYF
TRBV5-6	NA	TRBJ2-5	NA	13	TGTGCCAGCAGCCGCGGCCGTAACTGGGCCCAGTACTTC	CASSRGRNWAQYF
TRBV3-1/TRBV3-2	NA	TRBJ2-3	TRBD2	14	TGTGCCAGCAGCCAAGGGGTAGCGGGGGGGGAATTGTATTTT	CASSQGVAGGELYF
TRBV19	NA	TRBJ1-1	NA	15	TGTGCCAGCACCCCCCAGGGAAGGGCGAACACTGAAGCTTTCTTT	CASTPQGRANTEAFF
TRBV27	NA	TRBJ2-1	NA	14	TGTGCCAGCAGTGTTGGAGGTTACAACAATGAGCAGTTCTTC	CASSVGGYNNEQFF
TRBV20-1	once	TRBJ2-7	NA	13	TGCAGTGCCAGTAGGCAGGCTATCTACGAGCAGTACTTC	CSASRQAIYEQYF
TRBV7-2	NA	TRBJ2-5	TRBD2	17	TGTGCCAGCAGCTCACCCCTTGGCGGGGGAGCTTGGGAGACCCAGTACTTC	CASSSPLGGGAWETQYF
TRBV6-2/TRBV6-3	NA	TRBJ2-5	NA	14	TGTGCCAGCAGCCCCCAACAGGTACAAGAGACCCAGTACTTC	CASSPQQVQETQYF
TRBV10-1	NA	TRBJ2-7	NA	13	TGCGCCAGCAGTGAGAAGCTAGGCTACGAGCAGTACTTC	CASSEKLGYEQYF
TRBV30	NA	TRBJ1-1	NA	11	TGTGCCGGAGGGAGGAACACTGAAGCTTTCTTT	CAGGRNTEAFF
TRBV18	NA	TRBJ1-1	NA	14	TGTGCCAGCTCACAAGCAGGGGAGTACACTGAAGCTTTCTTT	CASSQAGEYTEAFF
TRBV18	NA	TRBJ2-7	NA	11	TGTGCCAGCTCACCACTCTACGAGCAGTACTTC	CASSPLYEQYF
TRBV4-3	NA	TRBJ2-3	NA	14	TGCGCCAGCAGCACCCGGGACGGGGGAGATACGCAGTATTTT	CASSTRDGGDTQYF
TRBV12-2	NA	TRBJ1-5	NA	13	TGTGCAAGTCCGGAGGGGAACAATCAGCCCCAGCATTTT	CASPEGNNQPQHF
TRBV5-6	once	TRBJ2-2	NA	14	TGTGCCAGCAGCTTGGTTCCGAACACCGGGGAGCTGTTTTTT	CASSLVPNTGELFF